A single sample is the source of the 19 T cell receptor beta chains below, sequenced in a study of Tregs in tolerant kidney transplant recipients. Assay used: immunoSEQ multiplex PCR; TCRdb lists only in-frame clones, some missing. This table holds roughly 15,000 clones, about 80% found once. The sample here was Tregs from blood, taken before the transplant. The receptor set was obtained from a human donor who received a combined kidney and bone marrow transplant.

The chain recombines TRBV5-1 with TRBJ2-1; D possibly corresponds to TRBD1 (5 bases). This CDR3 contains 15 residues. The V end lost 5 bases, the J end lost 1 base, and 13 bases lay between the germline ends. Germline V gives CDR1 SGHRS, CDR2 YFSETQ. This CDR3 reads CASSFVQGSYNEQFF. In DNA form, the CDR3 reads TGCGCCAGCAGTTTTGTCCAGGGTTCCTACAATGAGCAGTTCTTC.

The chain combines TRBV5-5 with TRBJ1-2; perhaps TRBD1 as D (5 bases). V gave up 4 bases and J gave up 4 bases, with 8 bases separating them. The V gene's germline CDR1 is SGHKS and CDR2 YYEKEE (reference sequence). This CDR3 is 12 amino acids long. The CDR3 DNA reads TGTGCCAGCAGCCAGGGTCGCTATGGCTACACCTTC. Amino acid sequence: CASSQGRYGYTF.

This clone came up a few times. The chain combines TRBV6-1 with TRBJ2-1, with 10 bases that match TRBD1. Germline CDR1 and CDR2: MNHNS and SASEGT. J gave up 3 bases and V 6 bases, and 5 bases lay outside the gene matches. CDR3 length: 15 amino acids. Here the CDR3 reads CASRAGTGDYNEQFF. Here the CDR3 DNA reads TGTGCCAGCAGAGCCGGGACAGGGGACTACAATGAGCAGTTCTTC.

The genes are TRBV11-2 and TRBJ2-2; D gene uncertain. V was shortened by 3 bases and J by 5 bases, with 10 bases between the two germline ends. Germline V CDR1 and CDR2: SGHAT, FQNNGV. The CDR3 runs to 14 residues. This chain's CDR3 is CASSFPIETGELFF. The CDR3 region has the DNA TGTGCCAGCAGCTTTCCGATAGAGACCGGGGAGCTGTTTTTT.

This sequence joins TRBV10-1 and TRBJ2-2, with a possible D match to TRBD2 (6 bases). This CDR3 is 14 amino acids long. Germline values: CDR1 WNHNN, CDR2 SYGVQD (reference sequence). Trimming removed 4 bases from V and 4 bases from J, with 10 bases in between. The CDR3 sequence: CASSALAITGELFF. The CDR3 nucleotides are TGCGCCAGCAGTGCTCTAGCGATCACCGGGGAGCTGTTTTTT.

This chain joins TRBV10-1 and TRBJ2-2; 7 bases align to TRBD1. Germline values: CDR1 WNHNN, CDR2 SYGVQD (reference sequence). V shed 6 bases, J shed 5 bases, and the junction held 3 bases outside the gene matches. This CDR3 comprises 13 residues. Here the CDR3 DNA reads TGCGCCAGCAGAGCACAGGGGACCGGGGAGCTGTTTTTT. Translation: CASRAQGTGELFF.

This clone was counted once. The chain combines TRBV6-1 with TRBJ2-7, with D possibly being TRBD1 (6 bases). Germline V gene data show CDR1 as MNHNS and CDR2 as SASEGT. The CDR3 covers 15 residues. The germline V and J ends were trimmed by 6 bases and 3 bases, with 18 bases remaining between them. The CDR3 bases are TGTGCCAGCAGCGCGAAACAGGGTGGCATCTACGAGCAGTACTTC. Protein product: CASSAKQGGIYEQYF.

This chain connects TRBV29-1 to TRBJ1-2; D not certain. The CDR3 is made up of 11 amino acids. V shed 6 bases and J shed 4 bases, with 9 bases lying between them. Germline V gene sequence: CDR1 SQVTM, CDR2 ANQGSEA. CDR3 in amino acids: CSVYSGYGYTF. CDR3 coding DNA: TGCAGCGTGTACTCAGGCTATGGCTACACCTTC. Based on the CDR3 plus reference TRBV29-1 and TRBJ1-2, the full variable domain is SAVISQKPSRDICQRGTSLTIQCQVDSQVTMMFWYRQQPGQSLTLIATANQGSEATYESGFVIDKFPISRPNLTFSTLTVSNMSPEDSSIYLCSVYSGYGYTFGSGTRLTVV.

The genes are TRBV18 and TRBJ1-1; D uncertain. Germline V lookup: CDR1 KGHSH, CDR2 LQKENI. This CDR3 is built from 16 residues. V was trimmed by 1 base and J by 1 base, leaving 13 bases between them. The CDR3 coding sequence is TGTGCCAGCTCACCACATCATCTTACAGCGAACACTGAAGCTTTCTTT. It encodes CASSPHHLTANTEAFF.

The V gene is TRBV2, the J gene TRBJ2-1; TRBD2 aligns across 12 bases. CDR3 length: 18 residues. Germline CDR1 and CDR2: SNHLY and FYNNEI. The trim removed 5 bases at V and 3 bases at J, leaving 11 bases unmatched. Here the CDR3 DNA reads TGTGCCAGCAGTTTCACCAAAAAGACTAGCGGGGGCTACAATGAGCAGTTCTTC. This encodes CASSFTKKTSGGYNEQFF.

The J gene is TRBJ2-5, the V gene TRBV7-7, with D hard to call. This CDR3 region has 11 residues. V lost 4 bases and J 3 bases, leaving 3 bases between the germline ends. Germline-derived CDR1 and CDR2 are SSHAT and FNYEAQ (reference sequence). The CDR3 DNA follows: TGTGCCAGCAGCTCCGAAGAGACCCAGTACTTC. The encoded protein is CASSSEETQYF. The full variable domain, with the rest looked up from reference TRBV7-7 and TRBJ2-5, is GAGVSQSPRYKVTKRGQDVTLRCDPISSHATLYWYQQALGQGPEFLTYFNYEAQPDKSGLPSDRFSAERPEGSISTLTIQRTEQRDSAMYRCASSSEETQYFGPGTRLLVL.

The V gene is TRBV10-1, the J gene TRBJ1-3; tentative D call: TRBD1 (5 bases). V lost 3 bases, J lost 0 bases, and 15 bases lay in between. The germline gives CDR1 WNHNN, CDR2 SYGVQD (reference sequence). This CDR3 has 17 residues. CDR3 in amino acids: CASSDQGPLRSGNTIYF. The CDR3 nucleotides read TGCGCCAGCAGTGACCAGGGCCCATTACGCTCTGGAAACACCATATATTTT.

J is TRBJ2-2 and V is TRBV7-2, with TRBD1 as a possible D gene (8 bases). From germline, CDR1 is SGHTA and CDR2 FQGNSA. V lost 5 bases and J lost 1, with 20 bases in between. The CDR3 loop spans 18 amino acids. The CDR3 is CASSPGYRGGMNTGELFF. The CDR3 DNA follows: TGTGCCAGCAGCCCTGGGTACAGGGGGGGAATGAACACCGGGGAGCTGTTTTTT.

The chain carries TRBV5-1 and TRBJ1-1; 8 bases map to TRBD1. This CDR3 has 14 residues. Germline CDR1 is SGHRS and CDR2 is YFSETQ. J was trimmed by 4 bases and V by 2 bases; bases with no gene match: 4. The CDR3 nucleotides are TGCGCCAGCAGCTTCCAGGGGGCTGGCACTGAAGCTTTCTTT. Encoded protein: CASSFQGAGTEAFF.

The chain employs TRBV5-1 and TRBJ2-4; D might be TRBD1 (6 bases). Between the trimmed V and J ends, which lost 0 bases and 0 bases, there was a span of 13 bases. This CDR3 comprises 17 residues. The germline V gene has CDR1 SGHRS and CDR2 YFSETQ. The CDR3, as DNA: TGCGCCAGCAGCTTGGGAGGGGGACAACTAGCCAAAAACATTCAGTACTTC. Translation: CASSLGGGQLAKNIQYF.

The chain combines TRBV6-1 with TRBJ1-2; 7 bases map to TRBD1. The CDR3 is 14 residues long. Germline lookup yields CDR1 MNHNS and CDR2 SASEGT. V was pared by 7 bases and J by 2 bases, with 7 bases of the junction left unmatched. The CDR3 DNA is TGTGCCAGCACCAGGCCAGGGGGGAACTATGGCTACACCTTC. This gives the protein CASTRPGGNYGYTF.

The chain has TRBV18 and TRBJ2-7; 8 nucleotides line up with TRBD1. Germline assignment: CDR1 KGHSH and CDR2 LQKENI. The trim removed 2 bases at V and 0 bases at J, leaving 3 bases unmatched. The CDR3 totals 15 residues. The DNA for the CDR3 is TGTGCCAGCTCACCATCGGGACAGGCCTCCTACGAGCAGTACTTC. As protein: CASSPSGQASYEQYF.

V usage is TRBV7-2 and J usage is TRBJ1-2; TRBD1 aligns across 9 bases. The germline V gene encodes CDR1 SGHTA and CDR2 FQGNSA. Trimming at V came to 8 bases and at J to 7 bases, leaving 17 bases not matched to a gene. The length of the CDR3 is 16 residues. CDR3 in amino acids: CASRISGTGNSGGYTF. In DNA form, the CDR3 reads TGTGCCAGCCGAATATCCGGGACAGGGAATTCCGGTGGCTACACCTTC.

The rearrangement uses TRBV11-1 and TRBJ2-7; 7 positions match TRBD1. The CDR3 is 16 residues long. Germline lookup yields CDR1 SGHAT and CDR2 FQDESV (reference sequence). The J segment lost 4 bases and the V segment lost 5 bases, leaving 14 bases of the junction unmatched. The CDR3 nucleotides are TGTGCCAGCAGCCAAGACAGGGCGGTTTCGGCATACGAGCAGTACTTC. Translated: CASSQDRAVSAYEQYF.